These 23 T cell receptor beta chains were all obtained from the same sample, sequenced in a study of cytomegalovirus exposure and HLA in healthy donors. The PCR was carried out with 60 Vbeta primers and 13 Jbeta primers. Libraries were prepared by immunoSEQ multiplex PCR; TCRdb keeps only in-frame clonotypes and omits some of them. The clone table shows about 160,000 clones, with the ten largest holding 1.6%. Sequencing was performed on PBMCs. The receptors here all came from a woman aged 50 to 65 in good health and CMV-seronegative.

The CDR3 DNA reads as TGTGCCAGCAGCCCCCAAGGACAGGCTGAAGCTTTCTTT. It translates to CASSPQGQAEAFF. The chain carries TRBV7-3 and TRBJ1-1; 7 bases align to TRBD1. The CDR3 is 13 amino acids. Trimming took 5 bases from V and 6 from J; bases not matched to a gene: 6. Germline CDR1 and CDR2: SGHTA and FQGTGA.

CDR3: CASIPGLGSSYEQYF. The CDR3 bases are TGCGCCAGCATCCCCGGACTTGGTAGCTCCTACGAGCAGTACTTC. This chain joins TRBV5-1 and TRBJ2-7, with a possible D match to TRBD2 (5 bases). V lost 6 bases to trimming and J lost 0 bases, with 16 bases between them. CDR1 SGHRS and CDR2 YFSETQ come from the germline V gene. The CDR3 runs 15 residues.

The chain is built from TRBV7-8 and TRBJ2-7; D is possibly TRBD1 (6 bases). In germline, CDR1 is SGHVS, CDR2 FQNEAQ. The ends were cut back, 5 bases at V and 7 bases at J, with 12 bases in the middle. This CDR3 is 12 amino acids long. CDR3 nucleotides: TGTGCCAGCAGCGCCCGGGACACAGAGCAGTACTTC. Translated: CASSARDTEQYF.

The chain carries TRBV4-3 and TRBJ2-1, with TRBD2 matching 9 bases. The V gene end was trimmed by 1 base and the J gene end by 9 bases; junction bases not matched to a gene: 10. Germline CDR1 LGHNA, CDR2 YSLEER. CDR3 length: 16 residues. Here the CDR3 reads CASSQVGAGGLVEQFF. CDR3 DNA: TGCGCCAGCAGCCAAGTAGGAGCGGGAGGCCTTGTTGAGCAGTTCTTC.

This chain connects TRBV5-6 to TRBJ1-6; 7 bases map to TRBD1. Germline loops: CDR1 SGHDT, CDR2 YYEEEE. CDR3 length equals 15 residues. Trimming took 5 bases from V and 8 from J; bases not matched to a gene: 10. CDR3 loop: CASRPPGQEDSPLHF. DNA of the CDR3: TGTGCCAGCAGACCGCCCGGACAGGAAGATTCACCCCTCCACTTT.

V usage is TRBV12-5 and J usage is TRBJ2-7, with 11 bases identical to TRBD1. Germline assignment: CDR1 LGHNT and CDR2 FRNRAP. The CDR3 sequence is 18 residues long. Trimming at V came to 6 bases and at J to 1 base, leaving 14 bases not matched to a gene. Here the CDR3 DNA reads TGTGCTAGTGGGGACAGGGGGCAGCTACGAAACCCTTCCTACGAGCAGTACTTC. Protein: CASGDRGQLRNPSYEQYF. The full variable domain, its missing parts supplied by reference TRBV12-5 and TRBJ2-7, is DARVTQTPRHKVTEMGQEVTMRCQPILGHNTVFWYRQTMMQGLELLAYFRNRAPLDDSGMPKDRFSAEMPDATLATLKIQPSEPRDSAVYFCASGDRGQLRNPSYEQYFGPGTRLTVT.

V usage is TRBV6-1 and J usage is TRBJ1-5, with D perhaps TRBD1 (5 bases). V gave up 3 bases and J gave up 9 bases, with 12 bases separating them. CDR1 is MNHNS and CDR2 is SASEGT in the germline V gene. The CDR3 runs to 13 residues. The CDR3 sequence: CASSEAGDGPQHF. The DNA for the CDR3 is TGTGCCAGCAGTGAGGCGGGGGACGGGCCCCAGCATTTT.

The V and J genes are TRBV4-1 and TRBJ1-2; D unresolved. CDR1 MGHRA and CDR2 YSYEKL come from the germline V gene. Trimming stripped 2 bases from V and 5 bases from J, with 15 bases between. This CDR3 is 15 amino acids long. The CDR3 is CASSQTSRISYGYTF. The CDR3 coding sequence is TGCGCCAGCAGCCAAACCTCCAGAATATCTTATGGCTACACCTTC.

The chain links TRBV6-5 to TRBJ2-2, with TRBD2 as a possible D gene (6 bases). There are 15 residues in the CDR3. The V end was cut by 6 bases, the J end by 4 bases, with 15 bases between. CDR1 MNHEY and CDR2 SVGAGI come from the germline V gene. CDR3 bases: TGTGCCAGCAGACCCCCGGGGGTGCCCACCGGGGAGCTGTTTTTT. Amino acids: CASRPPGVPTGELFF.

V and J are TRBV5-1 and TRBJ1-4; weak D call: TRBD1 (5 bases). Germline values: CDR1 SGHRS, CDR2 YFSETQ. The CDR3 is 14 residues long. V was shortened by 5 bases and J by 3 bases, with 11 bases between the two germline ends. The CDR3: CASSPGGSNEKLFF. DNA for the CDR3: TGCGCCAGCAGTCCGGGGGGATCTAATGAAAAACTGTTTTTT. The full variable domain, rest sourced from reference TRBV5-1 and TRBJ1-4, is KAGVTQTPRYLIKTRGQQVTLSCSPISGHRSVSWYQQTPGQGLQFLFEYFSETQRNKGNFPGRFSGRQFSNSRSEMNVSTLELGDSALYLCASSPGGSNEKLFFGSGTQLSVL.

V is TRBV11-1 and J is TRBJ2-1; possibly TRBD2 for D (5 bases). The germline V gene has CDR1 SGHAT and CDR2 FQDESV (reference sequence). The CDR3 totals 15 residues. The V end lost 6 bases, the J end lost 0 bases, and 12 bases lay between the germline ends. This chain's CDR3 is CASRASRSSYNEQFF. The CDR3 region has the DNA TGTGCCAGCAGGGCTAGCCGAAGCTCCTACAATGAGCAGTTCTTC.

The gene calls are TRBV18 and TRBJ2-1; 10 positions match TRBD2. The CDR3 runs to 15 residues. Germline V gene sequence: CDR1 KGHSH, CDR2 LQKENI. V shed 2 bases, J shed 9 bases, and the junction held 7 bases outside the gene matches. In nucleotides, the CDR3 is TGTGCCAGCTCACCAGTCCTAGCGGGAGCTATTGAGCAGTTCTTC. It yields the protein CASSPVLAGAIEQFF.

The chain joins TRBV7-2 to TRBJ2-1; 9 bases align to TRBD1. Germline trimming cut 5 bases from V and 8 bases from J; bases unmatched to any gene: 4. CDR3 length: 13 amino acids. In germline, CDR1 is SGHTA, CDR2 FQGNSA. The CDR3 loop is CASSLDRGDEQFF. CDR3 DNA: TGTGCCAGCAGCCTCGACAGGGGGGATGAGCAGTTCTTC. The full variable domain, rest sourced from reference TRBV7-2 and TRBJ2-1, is GAGVSQSPSNKVTEKGKDVELRCDPISGHTALYWYRQSLGQGLEFLIYFQGNSAPDKSGLPSDRFSAERTGGSVSTLTIQRTQQEDSAVYLCASSLDRGDEQFFGPGTRLTVL.

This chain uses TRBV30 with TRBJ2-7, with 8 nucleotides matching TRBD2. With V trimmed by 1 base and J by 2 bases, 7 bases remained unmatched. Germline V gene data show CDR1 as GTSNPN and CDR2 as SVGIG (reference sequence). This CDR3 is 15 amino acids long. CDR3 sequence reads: CAWSAGRGATYEQYF. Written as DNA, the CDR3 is TGTGCCTGGAGTGCGGGGCGGGGGGCAACCTACGAGCAGTACTTC.

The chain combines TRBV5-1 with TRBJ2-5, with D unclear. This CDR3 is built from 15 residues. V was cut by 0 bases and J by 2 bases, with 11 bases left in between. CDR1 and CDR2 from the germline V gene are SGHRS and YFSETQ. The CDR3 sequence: CASSLGGLLQETQYF. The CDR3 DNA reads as TGCGCCAGCAGCTTGGGAGGTCTGCTTCAAGAGACCCAGTACTTC.

The CDR3 sequence is CASSSSGGLEQYF. CDR3 bases: TGTGCCAGCAGCTCCTCAGGGGGTTTAGAGCAGTACTTC. J is TRBJ2-7 and V is TRBV13; 7 bases line up with TRBD1. This CDR3 region has 13 residues. Germline V CDR1 and CDR2: PRHDT, FYEKMQ (reference sequence). The trim removed 4 bases at V and 7 bases at J, leaving 7 bases unmatched.

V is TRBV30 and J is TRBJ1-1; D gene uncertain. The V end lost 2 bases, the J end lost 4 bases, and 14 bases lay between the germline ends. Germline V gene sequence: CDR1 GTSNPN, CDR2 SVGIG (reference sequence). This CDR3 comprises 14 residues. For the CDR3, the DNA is TGTGCCTGGAGTCCCCCCCGGTGGAGCACTGAAGCTTTCTTT. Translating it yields CAWSPPRWSTEAFF.

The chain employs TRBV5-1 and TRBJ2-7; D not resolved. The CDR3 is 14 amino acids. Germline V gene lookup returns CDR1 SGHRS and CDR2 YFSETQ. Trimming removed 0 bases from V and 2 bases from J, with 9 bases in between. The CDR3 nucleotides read TGCGCCAGCAGCTTGGCGGTGAGCGCCTACGAGCAGTACTTC. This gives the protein CASSLAVSAYEQYF.

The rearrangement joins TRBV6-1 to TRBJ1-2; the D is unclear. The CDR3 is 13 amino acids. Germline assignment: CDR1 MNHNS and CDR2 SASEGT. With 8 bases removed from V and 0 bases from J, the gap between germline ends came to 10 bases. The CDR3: CASRTDTNYGYTF. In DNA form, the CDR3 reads TGTGCCAGCCGAACAGATACTAACTATGGCTACACCTTC.

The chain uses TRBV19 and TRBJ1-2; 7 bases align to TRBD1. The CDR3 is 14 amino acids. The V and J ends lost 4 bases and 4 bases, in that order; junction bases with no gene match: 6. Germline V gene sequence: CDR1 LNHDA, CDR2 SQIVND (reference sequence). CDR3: CASSSRDRLYGYTF. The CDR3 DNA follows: TGTGCCAGTAGTAGCCGGGACAGACTCTATGGCTACACCTTC.

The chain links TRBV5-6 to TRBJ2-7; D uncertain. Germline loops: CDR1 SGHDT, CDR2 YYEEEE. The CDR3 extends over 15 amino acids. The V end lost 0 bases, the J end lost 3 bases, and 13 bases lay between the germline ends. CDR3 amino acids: CASSLDPVTNYEQYF. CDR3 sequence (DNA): TGTGCCAGCAGCTTGGATCCAGTTACCAACTACGAGCAGTACTTC.

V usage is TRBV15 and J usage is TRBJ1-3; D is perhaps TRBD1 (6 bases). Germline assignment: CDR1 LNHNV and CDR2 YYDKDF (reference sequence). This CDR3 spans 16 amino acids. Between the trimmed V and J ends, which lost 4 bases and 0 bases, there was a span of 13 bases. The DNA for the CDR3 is TGTGCCACCAGCACCCGGGACACGAGCTCTGGAAACACCATATATTTT. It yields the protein CATSTRDTSSGNTIYF.

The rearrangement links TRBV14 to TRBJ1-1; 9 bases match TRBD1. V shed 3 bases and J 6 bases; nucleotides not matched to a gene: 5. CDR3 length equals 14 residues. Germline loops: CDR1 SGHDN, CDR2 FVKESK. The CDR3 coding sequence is TGTGCCAGCAGCCAGACAGGGGGGAGAGCTGAAGCTTTCTTT. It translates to CASSQTGGRAEAFF.